The 15 T cell receptor beta chains below were found in one sample sequenced in a study of PD-1 blockade in classical Hodgkin lymphoma. The assay was immunoSEQ multiplex PCR, and TCRdb's table has in-frame clones only and misses some. The table lists roughly 14,000 clones, over 60% of them singletons. Each patient's relapse followed autologous stem cell transplantation, and brentuximab vedotin exposure varied. Sequenced here: peripheral blood mononuclear cells (PBMCs), sampled at baseline. The source is a human donor with classical Hodgkin lymphoma.

This clone came up once. V usage is TRBV5-4 and J usage is TRBJ2-5; no definite D call. Germline V gives CDR1 SGHNT, CDR2 YYREEE (reference sequence). This CDR3 has 13 amino acids. Trimming took 0 bases from V and 3 from J, leaving 6 bases between them. The CDR3 bases are TGTGCCAGCAGCTTGGGCAGAAAAGAGACCCAGTACTTC. It specifies CASSLGRKETQYF.

The chain couples TRBV5-6 to TRBJ2-7, with 7 bases matching TRBD1. Germline loops: CDR1 SGHDT, CDR2 YYEEEE. This CDR3 region has 14 residues. After removal of 0 bases from V and 3 bases from J, the junction contained 3 bases not matched to a gene. The DNA of the CDR3 is TGTGCCAGCAGCTTGGAAGGGGGCATCTACGAGCAGTACTTC. This gives the protein CASSLEGGIYEQYF.

The chain combines TRBV7-9 with TRBJ2-3; 11 positions agree with TRBD2. The CDR3 extends over 17 amino acids. J gave up 0 bases and V 4 bases, and 6 bases lay outside the gene matches. Germline assignment: CDR1 SEHNR and CDR2 FQNEAQ (reference sequence). The CDR3 protein is CASSSGLAGISTDTQYF. DNA for the CDR3: TGTGCCAGCAGCTCAGGACTAGCGGGTATTAGCACAGATACGCAGTATTTT.

The genes are TRBV21-1 and TRBJ1-2. TRBV21-1 is noted as a pseudogene. CDR3 length: 17 amino acids. CDR3: CASSKGPGGARDYGYTF. The DNA for the CDR3 is TGTGCCAGCAGCAAAGGACCGGGGGGCGCCCGCGACTATGGCTACACCTTC.

This clone turned up a few times. This chain uses TRBV28 with TRBJ2-4; D is tentatively TRBD1 or TRBD2 (5 bases each). The germline V and J ends were trimmed by 3 bases and 0 bases, with 12 bases remaining between them. This CDR3 is built from 16 residues. CDR1 is MDHEN, CDR2 SYDVKM, per germline. The CDR3 spells CASSFMGVRAKNIQYF. In nucleotides, the CDR3 is TGTGCCAGCAGTTTCATGGGGGTGAGAGCCAAAAACATTCAGTACTTC. The variable domain in full, completed from reference TRBV28 and TRBJ2-4, reads DVKVTQSSRYLVKRTGEKVFLECVQDMDHENMFWYRQDPGLGLRLIYFSYDVKMKEKGDIPEGYSVSREKKERFSLILESASTNQTSMYLCASSFMGVRAKNIQYFGAGTRLSVL.

This sequence joins TRBV23-1 and TRBJ2-1; unclear D gene. TRBV23-1 carries the ORF label, with uncertain function. Trimming took off 6 bases at V and 6 bases at J, with 15 bases between the two ends. The CDR3 has 14 residues. CDR3 region: CASSRERQRNEQFF. The CDR3 nucleotides read TGCGCCAGCAGCCGAGAAAGGCAGCGCAATGAGCAGTTCTTC.

This clone appeared a few times. The V and J genes are TRBV2 and TRBJ2-3; TRBD1 matches at 8 bases. The CDR3 spans 18 residues. Germline V gene data show CDR1 as SNHLY and CDR2 as FYNNEI. Trimming cost V 1 base and J 5 bases; bases outside gene matches: 14. CDR3 nucleotide sequence: TGTGCCAGCAGTGAAGAACCTGGGACAGGCCTTCTGCGAGATACGCAGTATTTT. It codes for CASSEEPGTGLLRDTQYF. The full variable domain, rest sourced from reference TRBV2 and TRBJ2-3, is EPEVTQTPSHQVTQMGQEVILRCVPISNHLYFYWYRQILGQKVEFLVSFYNNEISEKSEIFDDQFSVERPDGSNFTLKIRSTKLEDSAMYFCASSEEPGTGLLRDTQYFGPGTRLTVL.

The chain couples TRBV2 to TRBJ2-2; TRBD2 matches at 7 bases. Germline V lookup: CDR1 SNHLY, CDR2 FYNNEI. V lost 3 bases and J lost 2; bases outside the gene matches: 6. This CDR3 region has 16 residues. CDR3 protein: CASSEGGFANTGELFF. The CDR3 bases are TGTGCCAGCAGTGAGGGGGGGTTTGCTAACACCGGGGAGCTGTTTTTT.

This chain connects TRBV6-5 to TRBJ2-7, with 11 nucleotides matching TRBD2. J gave up 7 bases and V 9 bases, and 11 bases lay outside the gene matches. The CDR3 runs 14 residues. In germline, CDR1 is MNHEY, CDR2 SVGAGI. The CDR3 coding sequence is TGTGCCAGTAAGGATAGCGGGAGGGCCGATGAGCAGTACTTC. This encodes CASKDSGRADEQYF.

As DNA, the CDR3 is TGTGCCAGCGGCGGCGAGACTGGGGCCAACGTCCTGACTTTC. Amino acids: CASGGETGANVLTF. The rearrangement joins TRBV7-7 to TRBJ2-6, with D unclear. CDR1 SSHAT and CDR2 FNYEAQ come from the germline V gene (reference sequence). V was shortened by 8 bases and J by 2 bases, with 10 bases between the two germline ends. The CDR3 spans 14 residues.

V usage is TRBV5-5 and J usage is TRBJ1-2; D ambiguous. V was pared by 2 bases and J by 1 base, with 18 bases between. The CDR3 runs to 17 residues. Germline V gene data show CDR1 as SGHKS and CDR2 as YYEKEE (reference sequence). CDR3 sequence: CASSLWIGEVDNYGYTF. The CDR3, as DNA: TGTGCCAGCAGCTTATGGATCGGGGAAGTTGATAACTATGGCTACACCTTC.

This clone counts as medium-sized (0.01 to 0.1%). V gene TRBV19 combines with J gene TRBJ2-1; D is possibly TRBD2 (5 bases). CDR1 and CDR2 from the germline V gene are LNHDA and SQIVND (reference sequence). The V end lost 7 bases, the J end lost 2 bases, and 18 bases lay between the germline ends. The CDR3 runs 16 residues. DNA of the CDR3: TGTGCCAGTAAGGAGGTGAGTGGCGGCGCCTACAATGAGCAGTTCTTC. Its protein product is CASKEVSGGAYNEQFF.

The chain links TRBV7-2 to TRBJ1-3; D not certain. This CDR3 contains 15 residues. Trimming pared 5 bases from V and 0 bases from J, leaving 11 bases between. Germline V gives CDR1 SGHTA, CDR2 FQGNSA. CDR3 DNA sequence: TGTGCCAGCAGCCCTTGGAGGTCCTCTGGAAACACCATATATTTT. Amino acid sequence: CASSPWRSSGNTIYF. Using reference TRBV7-2 and TRBJ1-3 for the parts outside the CDR3, the full variable domain is GAGVSQSPSNKVTEKGKDVELRCDPISGHTALYWYRQSLGQGLEFLIYFQGNSAPDKSGLPSDRFSAERTGGSVSTLTIQRTQQEDSAVYLCASSPWRSSGNTIYFGEGSWLTVV.

The chain is built from TRBV21-1 and TRBJ1-6. TRBV21-1 is designated a pseudogene. The CDR3 loop spans 13 amino acids. The CDR3 loop is CASSRWRNSPLHF. CDR3 DNA: TGTGCCAGCAGCAGGTGGCGGAATTCACCCCTCCACTTT.

By its share, this clone is large. DNA of the CDR3: TGTGCCAGCAGCGTAGGTTCGCGGACCTACGAGCAGTACTTC. This codes for CASSVGSRTYEQYF. V is TRBV9 and J is TRBJ2-7, with no clear D. CDR3 length equals 14 residues. V gave up 0 bases and J gave up 2 bases, with 9 bases separating them. Germline loops: CDR1 SGDLS, CDR2 YYNGEE. Supplemented by reference TRBV9 and TRBJ2-7, the full variable domain reads DSGVTQTPKHLITATGQRVTLRCSPRSGDLSVYWYQQSLDQGLQFLIQYYNGEERAKGNILERFSAQQFPDLHSELNLSSLELGDSALYFCASSVGSRTYEQYFGPGTRLTVT.